The 16 T cell receptor beta chains below were found in one sample sequenced in a study of vaccination and CD4 T cells after COVID-19. Researchers used the Oncomine TCR Beta short-read assay to sequence DNA from cultured CD4+ T cells. TCRdb independently ran MiXCR on the PCR reads; one entry per CDR3 protein. The sample carries approximately 13,000 distinct CDR3 sequences, roughly three quarters recorded once. Treatment: approximately 9-day PBMC culture with coronavirus spike peptide pools or control peptides (ViraFEST assay). No cognate antigen is known for these TCRs. The sequencing sample was made of CD4+ T cells from blood, cultured in vitro. These receptors came from a human donor who had recovered from COVID-19.

The J gene is TRBJ1-4, the V gene TRBV20-1; tentative D call: TRBD1 (5 bases). Germline-derived CDR1 and CDR2 are DFQATT and SNEGSKA (reference sequence). V gave up 4 bases and J gave up 6 bases, with 15 bases separating them. This CDR3 is built from 14 residues. The CDR3 coding sequence is TGCAGTGCTAACCCGGGCAGGGCGGATGAAAAACTGTTTTTT. This translates into CSANPGRADEKLFF.

V usage is TRBV27 and J usage is TRBJ2-5; 7 bases are shared with TRBD2. Germline CDR1 is MNHEY and CDR2 is SMNVEV (reference sequence). Losses at the gene ends were 5 bases for V and 5 bases for J; bases not matched to a gene: 8. This CDR3 has 14 residues. The CDR3 here is CASSTLPGRETQYF. CDR3 coding DNA: TGTGCCAGCAGTACCCTTCCCGGGAGGGAGACCCAGTACTTC.

The gene calls are TRBV15 and TRBJ1-1; D is possibly TRBD1 (6 bases). Per germline, CDR1 LNHNV and CDR2 YYDKDF (reference sequence). There are 15 residues in the CDR3. V was shortened by 4 bases and J by 6 bases, with 18 bases between the two germline ends. Here the CDR3 DNA reads TGTGCCACCAGCAAGGGGGGGCAGGTGATACCTGAAGCTTTCTTT. Its protein product is CATSKGGQVIPEAFF. Supplemented by reference TRBV15 and TRBJ1-1, the full variable domain reads DAMVIQNPRYQVTQFGKPVTLSCSQTLNHNVMYWYQQKSSQAPKLLFHYYDKDFNNEADTPDNFQSRRPNTSFCFLDIRSPGLGDTAMYLCATSKGGQVIPEAFFGQGTRLTVV.

Here the CDR3 DNA reads TGTGCCACCAGCAAGGGGGCCTCAGGAAGCAATCAGCCCCAGCATTTT. Protein sequence: CATSKGASGSNQPQHF. The J gene is TRBJ1-5, the V gene TRBV15; the match to TRBD1 covers 7 bases. The germline CDR1 and CDR2 sequences are LNHNV and YYDKDF (reference sequence). The CDR3 has 16 amino acids. J gave up 1 base and V 4 bases, and 7 bases lay outside the gene matches.

The chain links TRBV19 to TRBJ1-2; 8 bases map to TRBD1. The CDR3 runs to 14 residues. CDR1 is LNHDA, CDR2 SQIVND, per germline (reference sequence). The V gene end was trimmed by 5 bases and the J gene end by 4 bases; junction bases not matched to a gene: 6. As DNA, the CDR3 is TGTGCCAGTAGTCATCAGGGGGCTGGCTATGGCTACACCTTC. It is translated as CASSHQGAGYGYTF.

The chain links TRBV20-1 to TRBJ2-2; maybe TRBD1 (5 bases). From germline, CDR1 is DFQATT and CDR2 SNEGSKA (reference sequence). Trimming left V 1 base short and J 3 bases short, with 12 bases between. The length of the CDR3 is 15 residues. The DNA for the CDR3 is TGCAGTGCTAGAGTGGCCGTAGGGGACACCGGGGAGCTGTTTTTT. Its protein product is CSARVAVGDTGELFF.

V and J are TRBV10-3 and TRBJ2-3; unclear D gene. Germline loops: CDR1 ENHRY, CDR2 SYGVKD. The CDR3 has 14 residues. The CDR3 DNA sequence: TGTGCGAACAAGGGCACAGCGAGCACAGATACGCAGTATTTT. Translating gives CANKGTASTDTQYF.

The rearrangement uses TRBV19 and TRBJ1-2; D uncertain. V was pared by 4 bases and J by 9 bases, with 15 bases between. The CDR3 totals 13 residues. CDR1 is LNHDA, CDR2 SQIVND, per germline (reference sequence). The CDR3 is CASSTPPARRYTF. The CDR3, as DNA: TGTGCCAGTAGTACGCCCCCCGCGCGCCGCTACACCTTC.

The count of this clonotype is one. This chain links TRBV20-1 with TRBJ2-7; 7 nucleotides agree with TRBD1. Losses at the gene ends were 1 base for V and 6 bases for J; bases not matched to a gene: 6. Germline CDR1 is DFQATT and CDR2 is SNEGSKA (reference sequence). The CDR3 sequence is 13 residues long. CDR3 DNA: TGCAGTGCTAGAGGACAGGGTATCGGCGAGCAGTACTTC. This sequence encodes CSARGQGIGEQYF.

The chain links TRBV24-1 to TRBJ2-2; D call uncertain. The CDR3 covers 14 residues. V shed 9 bases and J shed 2 bases, with 12 bases lying between them. Germline V gene sequence: CDR1 KGHDR, CDR2 SFDVKD. The CDR3: CATQPSANTGELFF. The CDR3 DNA sequence: TGTGCCACCCAACCCAGCGCCAACACCGGGGAGCTGTTTTTT.

This chain joins TRBV18 and TRBJ2-7, with D possibly matching TRBD2 (5 bases). This CDR3 contains 16 residues. Germline V lookup: CDR1 KGHSH, CDR2 LQKENI. The germline V and J ends were trimmed by 3 bases and 0 bases, with 15 bases remaining between them. DNA of the CDR3: TGTGCCAGCTCACCGCCCCTGGGAGTATCCTCCTACGAGCAGTACTTC. Protein: CASSPPLGVSSYEQYF.

The V call is TRBV5-5, the J call TRBJ1-5; no clear D. The CDR3 consists of 17 residues. V was pared by 4 bases and J by 2 bases, with 19 bases between. Germline CDR1 SGHKS, CDR2 YYEKEE (reference sequence). The CDR3 loop is CASSGHLKWVRNQPQHF. The CDR3, as DNA: TGTGCCAGCAGCGGGCACTTAAAGTGGGTGCGCAATCAGCCCCAGCATTTT.

The sample holds a few counts of this clonotype. The rearrangement uses TRBV6-1 and TRBJ2-5; 8 bases match TRBD1. The germline gives CDR1 MNHNS, CDR2 SASEGT. There are 16 residues in the CDR3. V lost 7 bases, J lost 5 bases, and 15 bases stayed unmatched. CDR3 nucleotide sequence: TGTGCCAGCATTGACAGGGTTGGACAGGGAAGGGAGACCCAGTACTTC. It specifies CASIDRVGQGRETQYF.

The V and J genes are TRBV6-4 and TRBJ2-2; 10 bases align to TRBD1. The CDR3 is 15 amino acids. V trimming: 1 base; J trimming: 6 bases; junction bases outside the gene matches: 2. CDR1 is MRHNA, CDR2 SNTAGT, per germline. This chain's CDR3 is CASSDFDRGPGELFF. In DNA form, the CDR3 reads TGTGCCAGCAGTGACTTTGACAGGGGGCCCGGGGAGCTGTTTTTT.

CDR3 sequence reads: CASSQTPYRAAENSPLHF. CDR3 in DNA: TGTGCCAGCTCACAGACCCCCTACAGGGCGGCGGAAAATTCACCCCTCCACTTT. The V call is TRBV18, the J call TRBJ1-6; D is perhaps TRBD1 (6 bases). Trimming stripped 4 bases from V and 7 bases from J, with 23 bases between. CDR1 and CDR2 from the germline V gene are KGHSH and LQKENI. This CDR3 has 18 residues.

The genes are TRBV15 and TRBJ2-5, with 7 bases identical to TRBD2. This CDR3 spans 15 amino acids. Germline trimming cut 8 bases from V and 5 bases from J; bases unmatched to any gene: 14. Germline CDR1 reads LNHNV; CDR2 reads YYDKDF (reference sequence). The CDR3, as DNA: TGTGCCACCGGCCCCCGGGCGGGAGCTGTGGAGACCCAGTACTTC. This sequence encodes CATGPRAGAVETQYF.